The clone carrying this TCR beta chain has a handful of counts. What it binds is unknown. Germline V gives CDR1 SGHRS, CDR2 YFSETQ. Between the trimmed V and J ends, which lost 0 bases and 4 bases, there was a span of 7 bases. The CDR3 is made up of 13 amino acids. Making the TCR beta libraries involved quantitative 5'-RACE with molecular barcodes. Each CDR3 protein gets one entry after TCRdb re-called the 5' RACE reads with MiXCR. The data show around 540,000 distinct CDR3 sequences, about 12% seen once. The data were obtained in a study of CD8 T cells in ankylosing spondylitis. General study findings and limits: Ankylosing spondylitis blood appeared to be characterized by a TCR beta motif of 8 or 9 highly homologous variants. Disease-associated clonotypes exhibited CD8+ identity and were relatively infrequent in peripheral blood. According to the report, clones linked to the disease were significantly enriched in matched synovial fluid samples taken from ankylosing spondylitis patients. Earlier reports found some motif variants in synovial fluid and blood in reactive arthritis.

This chain links TRBV5-1 with TRBJ2-5, with D unclear. Sequencing input: blood, either unsorted or a sorted T cell fraction (not recorded which). This receptor was obtained from a male donor with ankylosing spondylitis. The CDR3: CASSLEPGETQYF. CDR3 bases: TGCGCCAGCAGCTTGGAGCCCGGAGAGACCCAGTACTTC.